This TCR beta chain comes out of a study of a mutant IDH1 vaccine in newly diagnosed glioma. Study overall: Before enrollment, patients got radiotherapy alone, temozolomide alone, or mostly the combination.

Time point here: baseline, week 1 (first vaccination visit). Treatment reported: pre-vaccination baseline after standard-of-care therapy. This table comes from immunoSEQ multiplex PCR, and its TCRdb copy is limited to in-frame clones, with some not included. The data contain about 15,000 clones, more than 80% of them seen just once; the ten biggest clones take up around 9%. Germline-derived CDR1 and CDR2 are KGHSH and LQKENI. V was clipped by 3 bases and J by 5 bases; unmatched bases: 6. The CDR3 consists of 15 residues. The clonotype comes from a woman between 35 and 50 years old with glioma. Some clones in this sample may be carry-over from other donors' samples. The material was PBMCs, obtained from a glioma patient treated with radiotherapy, temozolomide or both. V usage is TRBV18 and J usage is TRBJ2-7; 11 nucleotides match TRBD2. CDR3 region: CASSPTTSGKNEQYF. CDR3 coding DNA: TGTGCCAGCTCACCGACGACTAGCGGGAAGAACGAGCAGTACTTC. The variable domain in full, completed from reference TRBV18 and TRBJ2-7, reads NAGVMQNPRHLVRRRGQEARLRCSPMKGHSHVYWYRQLPEEGLKFMVYLQKENIIDESGMPKERFSAEFPKEGPSILRIQQVVRGDSAAYFCASSPTTSGKNEQYFGPGTRLTVT.